What follows describes a single TCR beta chain. Losses at the gene ends were 4 bases for V and 5 bases for J; bases not matched to a gene: 21. The germline V gene encodes CDR1 MNHNS and CDR2 SASEGT. This CDR3 contains 20 residues. These data originate in a study of cytomegalovirus exposure and HLA in healthy donors. PCR employed 60 Vbeta and 13 Jbeta primers. Clones were read by immunoSEQ multiplex PCR, and TCRdb kept only the in-frame ones, dropping some. The sample comprises about 180,000 clones, 80% of which are singletons, and approximately 2.1% rests with the top ten. The receptor comes from a woman in her twenties or thirties in good health and CMV-seronegative. Sequenced material: PBMCs. The rearrangement uses TRBV6-1 and TRBJ2-7; 12 bases are a match to TRBD2. The CDR3 DNA sequence: TGTGCCAGCAGTGGGTTCCCCGGGACTAGCGGGCGGATCAAAGGGCACGAGCAGTACTTC. Translated, it gives CASSGFPGTSGRIKGHEQYF.